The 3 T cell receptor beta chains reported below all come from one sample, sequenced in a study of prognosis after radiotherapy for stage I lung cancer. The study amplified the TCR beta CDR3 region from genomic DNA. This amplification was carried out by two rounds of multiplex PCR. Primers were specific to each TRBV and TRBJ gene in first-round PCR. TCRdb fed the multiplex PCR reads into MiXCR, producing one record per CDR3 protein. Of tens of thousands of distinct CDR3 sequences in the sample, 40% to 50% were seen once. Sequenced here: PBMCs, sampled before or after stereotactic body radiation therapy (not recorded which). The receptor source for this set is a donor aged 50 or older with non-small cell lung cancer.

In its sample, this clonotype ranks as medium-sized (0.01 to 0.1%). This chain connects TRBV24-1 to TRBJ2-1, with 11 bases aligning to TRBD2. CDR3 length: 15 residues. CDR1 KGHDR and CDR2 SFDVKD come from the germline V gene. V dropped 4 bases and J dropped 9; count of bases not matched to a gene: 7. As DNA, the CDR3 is TGTGCCACCAGTGACTCGACTAGCGGGAAGAGTGAGCAGTTCTTC. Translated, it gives CATSDSTSGKSEQFF.

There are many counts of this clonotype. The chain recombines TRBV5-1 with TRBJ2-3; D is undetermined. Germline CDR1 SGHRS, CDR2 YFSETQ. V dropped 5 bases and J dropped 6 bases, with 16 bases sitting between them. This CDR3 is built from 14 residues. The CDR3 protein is CASRGISGGDTQYF. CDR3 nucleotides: TGCGCCAGCAGAGGGATCTCGGGCGGCGATACGCAGTATTTT. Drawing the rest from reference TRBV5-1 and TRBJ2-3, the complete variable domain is KAGVTQTPRYLIKTRGQQVTLSCSPISGHRSVSWYQQTPGQGLQFLFEYFSETQRNKGNFPGRFSGRQFSNSRSEMNVSTLELGDSALYLCASRGISGGDTQYFGPGTRLTVL.

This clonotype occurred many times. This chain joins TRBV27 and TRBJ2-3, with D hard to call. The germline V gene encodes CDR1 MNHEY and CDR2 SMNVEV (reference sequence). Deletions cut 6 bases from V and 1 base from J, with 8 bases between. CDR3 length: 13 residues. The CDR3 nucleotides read TGTGCCAGCAGGCGACGCGGCACAGATACGCAGTATTTT. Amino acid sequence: CASRRRGTDTQYF.